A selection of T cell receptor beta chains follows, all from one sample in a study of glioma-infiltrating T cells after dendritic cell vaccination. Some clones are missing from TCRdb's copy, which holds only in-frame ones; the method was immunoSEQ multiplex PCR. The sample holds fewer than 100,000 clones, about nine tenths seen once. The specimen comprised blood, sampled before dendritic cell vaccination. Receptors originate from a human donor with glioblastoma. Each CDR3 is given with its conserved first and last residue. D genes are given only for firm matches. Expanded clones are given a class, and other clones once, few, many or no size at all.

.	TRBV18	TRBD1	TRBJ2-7	CASSHLWRDRVYEQYF	TGTGCCAGCTCACACTTGTGGAGGGACAGGGTTTACGAGCAGTACTTC
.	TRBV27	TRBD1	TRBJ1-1	CASSPLGRGTEAFF	TGTGCCAGCAGTCCCCTGGGCAGGGGGACTGAAGCTTTCTTT
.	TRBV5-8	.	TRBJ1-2	CASSFSGNNYGYTF	TGTGCCAGCAGCTTCTCCGGGAATAACTATGGCTACACCTTC
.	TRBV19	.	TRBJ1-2	CASSAYRAVDYGYTF	TGTGCCAGTAGTGCATACAGGGCGGTGGACTATGGCTACACCTTC
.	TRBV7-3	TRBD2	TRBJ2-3	CASSSGGRADTQYF	TGTGCCAGCAGCTCGGGGGGGCGGGCAGATACGCAGTATTTT
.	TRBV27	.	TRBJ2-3	CASSLHLYSTDTQYF	TGTGCCAGCAGTTTACACCTCTACAGCACAGATACGCAGTATTTT
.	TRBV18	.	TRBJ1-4	CASSQNRAINEKLFF	TGTGCCAGCTCGCAGAACAGGGCCATTAATGAAAAACTGTTTTTT
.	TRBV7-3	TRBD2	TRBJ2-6	CASCLSGSSGANVLTF	TGTGCCAGCTGTCTTAGCGGGAGCTCTGGGGCCAACGTCCTGACTTTC
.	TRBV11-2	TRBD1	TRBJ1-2	CASSSGQGAVGYGYTF	TGTGCCAGCAGCTCAGGACAGGGGGCGGTCGGCTATGGCTACACCTTC
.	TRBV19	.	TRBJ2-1	CASSMTGRNEQFF	TGTGCCAGTAGTATGACAGGCCGTAATGAGCAGTTCTTC
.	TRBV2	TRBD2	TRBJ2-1	CASSAPGTRRNEQFF	TGTGCCAGCAGTGCCCCCGGGACTAGGAGGAATGAGCAGTTCTTC
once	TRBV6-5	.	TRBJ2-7	CASTGQRDYEQYF	TGTGCCAGCACTGGCCAACGGGATTACGAGCAGTACTTC
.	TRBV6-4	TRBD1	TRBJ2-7	CASSDSLLYPQGINYEQYF	TGTGCCAGCAGTGACTCTTTACTCTATCCACAGGGGATTAACTACGAGCAGTACTTC
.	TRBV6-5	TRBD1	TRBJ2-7	CASSSLRPGQLYEQYF	TGTGCCAGCAGTTCGCTCCGGCCGGGACAGCTCTACGAGCAGTACTTC
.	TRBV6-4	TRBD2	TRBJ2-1	CASSDGAGGLNEQFF	TGTGCCAGCAGTGATGGAGCGGGAGGTTTGAATGAGCAGTTCTTC
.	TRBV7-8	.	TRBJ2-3	CASSPRARVERADTQYF	TGTGCCAGCAGCCCCCGGGCCAGGGTGGAACGGGCAGATACGCAGTATTTT
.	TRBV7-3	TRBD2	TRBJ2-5	CASSLGLLAGGVQETQYF	TGTGCCAGCAGCTTAGGGCTACTAGCGGGGGGGGTACAAGAGACCCAGTACTTC
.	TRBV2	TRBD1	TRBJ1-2	CASSGDRAGYTF	TGTGCCAGCAGTGGGGACAGGGCTGGCTACACCTTC
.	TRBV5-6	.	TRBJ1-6	CASTRDRYRNSPLHF	TGTGCCAGCACCAGAGACAGATATCGCAATTCACCCCTCCACTTT
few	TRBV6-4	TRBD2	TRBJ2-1	CASSDSSGSYNEQFF	TGTGCCAGCAGTGACTCTAGCGGGAGCTACAATGAGCAGTTCTTC
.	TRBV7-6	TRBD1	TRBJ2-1	CASSSPGQDYNEQFF	TGTGCCAGCAGCTCACCGGGACAGGACTACAATGAGCAGTTCTTC
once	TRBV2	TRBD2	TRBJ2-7	CASSRTSGRGYEQYF	TGTGCCAGCAGCCGCACTAGCGGGAGGGGGTACGAGCAGTACTTC
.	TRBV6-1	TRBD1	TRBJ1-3	CASSARQGIGSGNTIYF	TGTGCCAGCAGTGCGAGACAGGGGATCGGGTCTGGAAACACCATATATTTT
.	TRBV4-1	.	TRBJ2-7	CASSQDSGRGDRNYEQYF	TGCGCCAGCAGCCAAGATAGTGGGAGGGGGGACAGGAACTACGAGCAGTACTTC
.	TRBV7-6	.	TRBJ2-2	CASSPTRNTGELFF	TGTGCCAGCAGCCCGACACGGAACACCGGGGAGCTGTTTTTT
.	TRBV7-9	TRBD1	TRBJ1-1	CASSLGQLNTEAFF	TGTGCCAGCAGCTTGGGACAGTTAAACACTGAAGCTTTCTTT
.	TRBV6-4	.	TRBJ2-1	CASALGGEAYNEQFF	TGTGCCAGCGCGTTAGGGGGGGAAGCCTACAATGAGCAGTTCTTC
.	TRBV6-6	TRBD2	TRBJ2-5	CASSSGLAGAQETQYF	TGTGCCAGCAGTTCGGGACTAGCGGGGGCCCAAGAGACCCAGTACTTC
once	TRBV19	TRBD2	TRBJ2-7	CASSRASGLNEQYF	TGTGCCAGTAGTAGGGCTAGCGGGCTCAACGAGCAGTACTTC
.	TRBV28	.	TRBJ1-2	CASSSFYGYTF	TGTGCCAGCAGTTCCTTCTATGGCTACACCTTC
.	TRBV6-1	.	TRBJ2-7	CASSRDSYEQYF	TGTGCCAGCAGTCGAGACAGCTACGAGCAGTACTTC
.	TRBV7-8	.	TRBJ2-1	CASTADRTQRTGDYNEQFF	TGTGCCAGCACCGCGGACAGAACCCAGAGGACTGGGGACTACAATGAGCAGTTCTTC
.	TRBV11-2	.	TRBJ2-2	CASSFRGANTGELFF	TGTGCCAGCAGCTTCAGGGGCGCTAACACCGGGGAGCTGTTTTTT
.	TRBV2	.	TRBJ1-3	CASSEGSYSGNTIYF	TGTGCCAGCAGTGAGGGCAGCTACTCTGGAAACACCATATATTTT
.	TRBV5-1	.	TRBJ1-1	CASREQPQNTEAFF	TGCGCCAGCAGGGAACAGCCTCAAAACACTGAAGCTTTCTTT
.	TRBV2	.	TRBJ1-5	CASSVSQLINQPQHF	TGTGCCAGCAGTGTTAGCCAGCTAATTAATCAGCCCCAGCATTTT
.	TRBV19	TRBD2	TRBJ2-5	CASSFGTSGGGETQYF	TGTGCCAGTAGTTTTGGGACTAGCGGGGGTGGAGAGACCCAGTACTTC
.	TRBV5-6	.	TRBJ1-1	CASSLGGGAFF	TGTGCCAGCAGCTTGGGGGGAGGAGCTTTCTTT
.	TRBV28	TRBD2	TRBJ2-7	CASSLLRPFGTSRYEQYF	TGTGCCAGCAGTTTACTTAGGCCGTTCGGGACTAGCAGATACGAGCAGTACTTC
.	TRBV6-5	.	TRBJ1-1	CATRTAMNTEAFF	TGTGCCACCCGGACAGCCATGAACACTGAAGCTTTCTTT
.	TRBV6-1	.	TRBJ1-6	CASTNEGALNSPLHF	TGTGCCAGCACCAACGAAGGGGCCCTCAATTCACCCCTCCACTTT
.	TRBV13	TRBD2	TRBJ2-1	CASSPRGSGGALGNEQFF	TGTGCCAGCAGCCCCCGGGGGAGCGGGGGGGCCTTGGGTAATGAGCAGTTCTTC
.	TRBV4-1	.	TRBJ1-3	CASSQVLPGGGGNTIYF	TGCGCCAGCAGCCAAGTTCTGCCGGGGGGCGGTGGAAACACCATATATTTT
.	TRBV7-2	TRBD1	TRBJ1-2	CASSLVGTDGYTF	TGTGCCAGCAGCTTAGTCGGGACAGATGGCTACACCTTC
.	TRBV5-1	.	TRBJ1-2	CARGRGGYTF	TGCGCCAGAGGAAGGGGAGGCTACACCTTC
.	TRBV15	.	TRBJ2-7	CATSRPPGQGNWYEQYF	TGTGCCACCAGCAGACCCCCCGGGCAGGGGAATTGGTACGAGCAGTACTTC
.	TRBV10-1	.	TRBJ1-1	CASSESGGVDRNTEAFF	TGCGCCAGCAGTGAGTCGGGGGGGGTCGATAGAAACACTGAAGCTTTCTTT
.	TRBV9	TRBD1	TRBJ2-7	CASSPWDRSQEQYF	TGTGCCAGCAGCCCTTGGGACAGATCTCAAGAGCAGTACTTC
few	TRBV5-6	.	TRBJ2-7	CASSLAGQGSYEQYF	TGTGCCAGCAGCTTGGCCGGGCAGGGCTCCTACGAGCAGTACTTC
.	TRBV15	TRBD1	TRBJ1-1	CATSKGTGVNTEAFF	TGTGCCACCAGCAAAGGGACAGGAGTGAACACTGAAGCTTTCTTT
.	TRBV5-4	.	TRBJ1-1	CASSLGVTANTEAFF	TGTGCCAGCAGCTTGGGTGTTACAGCGAACACTGAAGCTTTCTTT
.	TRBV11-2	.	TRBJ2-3	CASSLAGTDTQYF	TGTGCCAGCAGCTTAGCGGGCACAGATACGCAGTATTTT
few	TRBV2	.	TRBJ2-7	CASSRVRGNEQYF	TGTGCCAGCAGTAGGGTCAGGGGTAACGAGCAGTACTTC
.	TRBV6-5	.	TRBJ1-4	CASSYGQGKEKLFF	TGTGCCAGCAGTTACGGGCAGGGGAAGGAAAAACTGTTTTTT
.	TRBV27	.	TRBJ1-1	CASSDGMNTEAFF	TGTGCCAGCAGTGACGGGATGAACACTGAAGCTTTCTTT
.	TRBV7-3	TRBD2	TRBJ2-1	CASSLGLGLAGVSYNEQFF	TGTGCCAGCAGCTTAGGCTTGGGACTAGCGGGAGTCTCCTACAATGAGCAGTTCTTC
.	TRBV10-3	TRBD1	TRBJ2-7	CANGQGDEQYF	TGTGCCAACGGACAGGGGGACGAGCAGTACTTC
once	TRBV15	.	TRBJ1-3	CATSLDRYSGNTIYF	TGTGCCACCAGCTTAGACAGGTACTCTGGAAACACCATATATTTT